The 26 T cell receptor beta chains below come from one sample, sequenced in a study of post-analysis software for immune sequencing data. Sequencing libraries made from TCR beta cDNA carried unique molecular identifiers. TCRdb reanalysed the PCR reads using MiXCR and keeps one entry per CDR3 protein. The sample has hundreds of thousands of distinct CDR3 sequences, about 60% seen once; the top ten hold roughly 12%. For these TCRs, the target antigens are not known. Regarding the study as a whole: The five TRBV segments detected at higher frequency in patients than in controls included TRBV5-6, TRBV5-1 and TRBV20-1.

Source material: blood. The receptors shown here come from a girl aged 2-10 years with multiple sclerosis.

This clonotype is a singleton in its sample. The chain carries TRBV12-3 or TRBV12-4 and TRBJ2-1; D possibly matches TRBD1 or TRBD2 (5 bases each). Trimming removed 6 bases at V and 14 bases at J, with 20 bases between. This CDR3 has 13 amino acids. The CDR3 DNA sequence: TGTGCCAGCAGCCTCCCCGGGACGTCCCCAGAGTTCTTC. The encoded protein is CASSLPGTSPEFF.

The rearrangement links TRBV12-3 or TRBV12-4 to TRBJ2-1; 12 bases line up with TRBD2. V trimming: 3 bases; J trimming: 2 bases; junction bases outside the gene matches: 5. The CDR3 contains 17 residues. The CDR3 nucleotides are TGTGCCAGCAGTTTCCTAGCGGGGGGGCCCCCCTACAATGAGCAGTTCTTC. Its translation: CASSFLAGGPPYNEQFF.

This clonotype was observed a few times. This chain uses TRBV10-3 with TRBJ1-2; D perhaps matches TRBD1 (6 bases). The CDR3 is made up of 14 amino acids. Germline V gene sequence: CDR1 ENHRY, CDR2 SYGVKD. Trimming cost V 0 bases and J 6 bases, with 11 bases left between them. CDR3 protein: CAISESNGGDGYTF. The CDR3, as DNA: TGTGCCATCAGTGAGTCGAACGGGGGCGATGGCTACACCTTC.

The chain links TRBV3-1 to TRBJ2-1; tentative D call: TRBD2 (5 bases). This CDR3 contains 15 residues. Germline V gives CDR1 LGHDT, CDR2 YNNKEL (reference sequence). Between the trimmed V and J ends, which lost 1 base and 6 bases, there was a span of 13 bases. This chain's CDR3 is CASSQGALVVNEQFF. The CDR3 DNA reads as TGTGCCAGCAGCCAAGGTGCACTAGTTGTCAATGAGCAGTTCTTC.

The CDR3 spells CASSGTGTSPNEQFF. The CDR3 DNA follows: TGTGCCAGCAGCGGAACCGGGACTAGCCCTAATGAGCAGTTCTTC. This chain joins TRBV9 and TRBJ2-1; TRBD2 matches 9 bases. The J segment lost 7 bases and the V segment lost 3 bases, leaving 8 bases of the junction unmatched. Germline V gene data show CDR1 as SGDLS and CDR2 as YYNGEE. CDR3 size: 15 residues. The entire variable domain, with the rest obtained from reference TRBV9 and TRBJ2-1, is as follows: DSGVTQTPKHLITATGQRVTLRCSPRSGDLSVYWYQQSLDQGLQFLIQYYNGEERAKGNILERFSAQQFPDLHSELNLSSLELGDSALYFCASSGTGTSPNEQFFGPGTRLTVL.

The V and J genes are TRBV6-2 or TRBV6-3 and TRBJ2-3, with 8 nucleotides matching TRBD2. Germline CDR1 reads MNHEY; CDR2 reads SVGEGT. CDR3 length equals 17 residues. V lost 0 bases and J lost 2; bases outside the gene matches: 7. The CDR3 here is CASSYSTSGGSTDTQYF. In DNA, the CDR3 is TGTGCCAGCAGTTACTCGACGAGCGGGGGATCCACAGATACGCAGTATTTT.

This clonotype was found a few times. The chain carries TRBV20-1 and TRBJ2-1; 8 bases are a match to TRBD2. This CDR3 has 14 residues. V shed 3 bases, J shed 8 bases, and the junction held 9 bases outside the gene matches. Germline CDR1 and CDR2: DFQATT and SNEGSKA (reference sequence). The CDR3: CSARPGLGAYEQFF. For the CDR3, the DNA is TGCAGTGCTAGGCCGGGACTAGGCGCCTATGAGCAGTTCTTC.

The chain uses TRBV10-3 and TRBJ2-5; 7 nucleotides align to TRBD2. CDR3 length: 17 amino acids. Germline lookup yields CDR1 ENHRY and CDR2 SYGVKD. J gave up 5 bases and V 2 bases, and 14 bases lay outside the gene matches. CDR3: CAISEIVSGSGGETQYF. The CDR3 region has the DNA TGTGCCATCAGTGAGATAGTTAGCGGGTCCGGTGGGGAGACCCAGTACTTC.

The rearrangement links TRBV5-1 to TRBJ2-3; tentative D call: TRBD2 (6 bases). The CDR3 contains 14 residues. V was cut by 2 bases and J by 2 bases, with 9 bases left in between. Germline V gene lookup returns CDR1 SGHRS and CDR2 YFSETQ. The CDR3 loop reads CASSFGGITDTQYF. Here the CDR3 DNA reads TGCGCCAGCAGCTTCGGCGGGATCACAGATACGCAGTATTTT.

This sequence joins TRBV6-5 and TRBJ2-1; 7 bases are shared with TRBD1. This CDR3 comprises 13 residues. CDR1 MNHEY and CDR2 SVGAGI come from the germline V gene. The V and J ends lost 6 bases and 9 bases, in that order; junction bases with no gene match: 8. The CDR3 here is CASRLGTETEQFF. The CDR3 DNA sequence: TGTGCCAGCAGACTGGGGACAGAAACTGAGCAGTTCTTC.

The gene calls are TRBV15 and TRBJ2-5; D remains unclear. The V gene's germline CDR1 is LNHNV and CDR2 YYDKDF (reference sequence). Trimming removed 0 bases at V and 4 bases at J, with 9 bases between. The CDR3 loop spans 14 amino acids. The CDR3 DNA is TGTGCCACCAGCAGAGATAAGGGATCAGAGACCCAGTACTTC. Its translation is CATSRDKGSETQYF.

This clonotype was counted between two and nine times. The chain carries TRBV9 and TRBJ2-3; 8 positions agree with TRBD1. Germline values: CDR1 SGDLS, CDR2 YYNGEE. V gave up 0 bases and J gave up 1 base; unmatched junction bases: 13. The CDR3 loop spans 19 amino acids. The DNA of the CDR3 is TGTGCCAGCAGCGTAGGAATCAGACAGGGGACCCCTGGCACAGATACGCAGTATTTT. Translating gives CASSVGIRQGTPGTDTQYF.

The J gene is TRBJ2-4, the V gene TRBV12-3 or TRBV12-4; 7 bases are a match to TRBD2. The end of the DNA aligns better with TRBJ2-7, so the J call may be wrong. This CDR3 has 15 amino acids. The CDR3 DNA follows: TGTGCCAGCAGTTTGGAGAGCGGGACCACCTACGAGCAGTACTTC. Translation: CASSLESGTTYEQYF.

The CDR3 here is CASRPRGAIDTQYF. DNA of the CDR3: TGTGCCAGCCGACCCCGTGGTGCGATCGATACGCAGTATTTT. The chain has TRBV7-2 and TRBJ2-3; D unclear. The CDR3 is 14 amino acids. The germline gives CDR1 SGHTA, CDR2 FQGNSA. V was pared by 8 bases and J by 6 bases, with 18 bases between. Using reference TRBV7-2 and TRBJ2-3 for the parts outside the CDR3, the full variable domain is GAGVSQSPSNKVTEKGKDVELRCDPISGHTALYWYRQSLGQGLEFLIYFQGNSAPDKSGLPSDRFSAERTGGSVSTLTIQRTQQEDSAVYLCASRPRGAIDTQYFGPGTRLTVL.

The V and J genes are TRBV3-1 and TRBJ2-3; 9 bases are a match to TRBD2. V lost 2 bases to trimming and J lost 0 bases; unmatched junction nucleotides: 12. Per germline, CDR1 LGHDT and CDR2 YNNKEL (reference sequence). The length of the CDR3 is 19 residues. The DNA of the CDR3 is TGTGCCAGCAGCCAACCGCGGCTAGCGGGGAGGTATAGCACAGATACGCAGTATTTT. Encoded protein: CASSQPRLAGRYSTDTQYF.

The gene calls are TRBV7-9 and TRBJ2-5, with D tentatively TRBD1 (6 bases). This CDR3 has 14 residues. Trimming shortened V by 0 bases and J by 5 bases, and 10 bases separated the two germline ends. Per the germline V gene, CDR1 is SEHNR and CDR2 is FQNEAQ (reference sequence). The CDR3 DNA reads as TGTGCCAGCAGCTTAGCCGGGACAATGGAGACCCAGTACTTC. Its protein product is CASSLAGTMETQYF.

J is TRBJ2-1 and V is TRBV5-1; TRBD2 might be the D (5 bases). The CDR3 has 14 residues. V was cut by 4 bases and J by 4 bases, with 12 bases left in between. CDR1 and CDR2 (germline): SGHRS, YFSETQ. The CDR3: CASSEGVGYNEQFF. The CDR3 bases are TGCGCCAGCAGCGAGGGCGTAGGGTACAATGAGCAGTTCTTC.

The V call is TRBV14, the J call TRBJ2-6, with D hard to call. V lost 4 bases and J lost 1, with 20 bases in between. The length of the CDR3 is 19 residues. Looked up from germline, CDR1 is SGHDN and CDR2 is FVKESK. CDR3 loop: CASSLAVAISLSGANVLTF. The CDR3 nucleotides read TGTGCCAGCAGCCTGGCGGTTGCCATCTCGCTGTCTGGGGCCAACGTCCTGACTTTC.

As DNA, the CDR3 is TGTGCCATCAGTAACCACAGGGGGCTGGACACCGGGGAGCTGTTTTTT. It translates to CAISNHRGLDTGELFF. The V call is TRBV10-3, the J call TRBJ2-2; 9 bases are a match to TRBD1. Trimming removed 5 bases from V and 3 bases from J; junction bases left unmatched: 7. CDR3 length: 16 residues. Germline loops: CDR1 ENHRY, CDR2 SYGVKD.

This rearrangement joins TRBV7-6 to TRBJ2-1; 10 nucleotides agree with TRBD2. The germline V gene has CDR1 SGHVS and CDR2 FNYEAQ. This CDR3 comprises 16 residues. V was pared by 2 bases and J by 5 bases, with 6 bases of the junction left unmatched. CDR3 loop: CASSLFSSGGDNEQFF. The CDR3, as DNA: TGTGCCAGCAGCTTATTCTCTAGCGGGGGAGACAATGAGCAGTTCTTC.

This clonotype appeared a single time. CDR3: CSASQAGGLAGETPYEQYF. CDR3 sequence (DNA): TGCAGTGCTAGTCAGGCCGGGGGACTAGCGGGAGAGACTCCCTACGAGCAGTACTTC. The chain carries TRBV20-1 and TRBJ2-7; 14 bases are a match to TRBD2. V gave up 3 bases and J gave up 2 bases; unmatched junction bases: 15. This CDR3 region has 19 residues. Germline V gives CDR1 DFQATT, CDR2 SNEGSKA (reference sequence).

The chain employs TRBV28 and TRBJ2-1, with D perhaps matching TRBD2 (5 bases). Germline CDR1 is MDHEN and CDR2 is SYDVKM. CDR3 length: 14 amino acids. V was trimmed by 4 bases and J by 5 bases, leaving 12 bases between them. In DNA form, the CDR3 reads TGTGCCAGCAGTTCAGCGGACCACAACAATGAGCAGTTCTTC. Translated: CASSSADHNNEQFF.

This clonotype has only a few counts. This rearrangement joins TRBV12-3 or TRBV12-4 to TRBJ2-3; no clear D. This CDR3 comprises 13 residues. Trimming removed 1 base at V and 7 bases at J, with 9 bases between. CDR3 loop: CASSLGPQHTQYF. The CDR3 nucleotides are TGTGCCAGCAGTTTAGGACCCCAACATACGCAGTATTTT.

The rearrangement links TRBV12-3 or TRBV12-4 to TRBJ2-1; the D gene could be TRBD1 or TRBD2 (5 bases each). Trimming cost V 0 bases and J 7 bases, with 19 bases left between them. CDR3 length equals 17 residues. The DNA for the CDR3 is TGTGCCAGCAGTTTAGCGGAGGTGGGCAGGGTGAGGAATGAGCAGTTCTTC. The encoded protein is CASSLAEVGRVRNEQFF.

V is TRBV20-1 and J is TRBJ2-1, with D possibly matching TRBD2 (7 bases). Germline lookup yields CDR1 DFQATT and CDR2 SNEGSKA (reference sequence). The V and J ends lost 0 bases and 9 bases respectively, with 15 bases between them. The CDR3 spans 14 residues. CDR3 DNA sequence: TGCAGTGCTAGAGAAGGTGCGGGGGCAGGTGAGCAGTTCTTC. It encodes CSAREGAGAGEQFF.

This clonotype appeared a single time. The chain combines TRBV7-2 with TRBJ1-2, with 8 nucleotides matching TRBD1. V lost 5 bases to trimming and J lost 2 bases; unmatched junction nucleotides: 7. The germline V gene encodes CDR1 SGHTA and CDR2 FQGNSA. The CDR3 covers 15 residues. DNA for the CDR3: TGTGCCAGCAGCGCGCACCAGGGGGCGAACTATGGCTACACCTTC. As protein: CASSAHQGANYGYTF.